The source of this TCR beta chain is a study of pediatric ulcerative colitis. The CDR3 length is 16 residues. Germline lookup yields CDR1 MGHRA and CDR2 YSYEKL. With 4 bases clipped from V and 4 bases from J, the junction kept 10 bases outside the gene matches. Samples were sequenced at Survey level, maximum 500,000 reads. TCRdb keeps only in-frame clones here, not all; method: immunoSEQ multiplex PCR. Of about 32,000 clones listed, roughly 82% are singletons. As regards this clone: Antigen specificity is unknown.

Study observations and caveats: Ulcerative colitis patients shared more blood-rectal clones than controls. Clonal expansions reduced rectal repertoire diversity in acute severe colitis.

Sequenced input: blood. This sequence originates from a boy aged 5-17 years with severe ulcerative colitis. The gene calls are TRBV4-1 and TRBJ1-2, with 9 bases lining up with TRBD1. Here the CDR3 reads CASSPAGQGIFYGYTF. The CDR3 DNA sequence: TGCGCCAGCAGCCCAGCGGGACAGGGAATTTTCTATGGCTACACCTTC.